This T cell receptor (beta chain) originates from a study of vaccination and CD4 T cells after COVID-19. Scientists ran DNA taken from cultured CD4+ T cells through the Oncomine TCR Beta short-read assay for sequencing. TCRdb reprocessed the PCR reads via MiXCR and lists one record per CDR3 protein. The sample carries approximately 14,000 distinct CDR3 sequences, roughly 36% recorded once. Specified treatment: roughly 10-day PBMC culture with coronavirus spike peptide pools or control peptides (ViraFEST assay). This clonotype was recorded a few times. Its specificity is not known. Germline values: CDR1 LNHNV, CDR2 YYDKDF (reference sequence). The CDR3 is 15 amino acids. The V gene lost 0 bases and the J gene lost 5 bases, with 11 bases spanning the gap.

V and J are TRBV15 and TRBJ2-4; a weak D match, TRBD1 (6 bases). The sequencing sample was made of cultured CD4+ T cells from blood. This sequence originates from a human donor with COVID-19. CDR3 residues: CATSRDVGAQNIQYF. The CDR3 region has the DNA TGTGCCACCAGCAGAGATGTGGGGGCCCAAAACATTCAGTACTTC. The variable domain in full, with the rest retrieved from reference TRBV15 and TRBJ2-4, is DAMVIQNPRYQVTQFGKPVTLSCSQTLNHNVMYWYQQKSSQAPKLLFHYYDKDFNNEADTPDNFQSRRPNTSFCFLDIRSPGLGDTAMYLCATSRDVGAQNIQYFGAGTRLSVL.